The clone carrying this T cell receptor beta chain was observed at least ten times. Its antigen is unknown. This specimen belongs to a study of T-cell reconstitution after alpha-beta-depleted transplantation in children. Study-wide points: Surviving recipient T cells and thymic progenitors produced the high day-60 TCRbeta diversity seen in some patients. A year post-transplant, T-cell counts and diversity derived mostly from newly produced T cells. Several hundred rapidly expanded clones from non-depleted graft cells reportedly supplied alpha-beta T cells about two months post-transplant.

V shed 2 bases and J shed 3 bases, with 9 bases lying between them. The V gene's germline CDR1 is SGHRS and CDR2 YFSETQ. The CDR3 runs to 13 residues. It was with unique molecular identifiers that the TCRbeta library was prepared. TCRdb re-derived calls from the PCR reads in MiXCR, one entry per CDR3 protein. This table has roughly 300,000 distinct CDR3 sequences, under 14% appearing once. The sequencing here drew on peripheral blood, taken 180 days after TCRalphabeta/CD19-depleted stem cell transplant. The receptor comes from a male patient between 2 and 9 years old who had a stem cell transplant for chronic granulomatous disease, so the T cells may come from the graft donor. This sequence joins TRBV5-1 and TRBJ2-7; perhaps D is TRBD1 or TRBD2 (5 bases each). CDR3 region: CASSFGGNYEQYF. The CDR3, as DNA: TGCGCCAGCAGCTTTGGGGGTAACTACGAGCAGTACTTC.